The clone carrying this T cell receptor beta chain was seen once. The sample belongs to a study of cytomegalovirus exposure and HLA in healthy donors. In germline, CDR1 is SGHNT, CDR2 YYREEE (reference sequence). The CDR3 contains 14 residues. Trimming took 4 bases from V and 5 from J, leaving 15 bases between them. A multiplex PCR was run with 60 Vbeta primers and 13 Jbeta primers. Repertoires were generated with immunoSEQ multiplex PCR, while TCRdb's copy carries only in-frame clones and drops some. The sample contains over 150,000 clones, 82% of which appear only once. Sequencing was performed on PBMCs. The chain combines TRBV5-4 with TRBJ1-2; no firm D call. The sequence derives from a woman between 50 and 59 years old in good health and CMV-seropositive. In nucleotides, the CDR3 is TGTGCCAGCAGCACCGACTTAAAAGGTTATGGCTACACCTTC. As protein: CASSTDLKGYGYTF.